This T cell receptor beta chain was obtained from a study of blood T cell repertoires in COVID-19. Sequenced by immunoSEQ multiplex PCR; TCRdb stores in-frame clones only, minus some. The table has approximately 200,000 clones, around 85% seen once. This CDR3 has 14 residues. Germline V gene data show CDR1 as SQVTM and CDR2 as ANQGSEA. J lost 0 bases, V lost 6 bases, and 3 bases had no gene match. This sequence was found in a man in his forties who had recovered from COVID-19. The sequenced sample consisted of PBMCs or T cells enriched from blood (not recorded which). The gene calls are TRBV29-1 and TRBJ1-3; 9 nucleotides align to TRBD1. CDR3 nucleotides: TGCAGCGTACAGGGGGCCTTCTCTGGAAACACCATATATTTT. Amino acid sequence: CSVQGAFSGNTIYF.